This T cell receptor beta chain emerged from a study of OX40 agonist ivuxolimab in advanced cancers. Regarding the study as a whole: Relative to CD4+, CD8+ T cells held more expanded clones on average. Certain nonresponders additionally had low normalized T-cell clonal expansion.

Of note for this clone: Antigen: not known.

Only in-frame clones appear in the TCRdb table, and some are missing; sequencing was by immunoSEQ multiplex PCR. The table has about 50,000 clones, 70% to 90% seen once. The V end lost 3 bases, the J end lost 7 bases, and 7 bases lay between the germline ends. There are 12 residues in the CDR3. Looked up from germline, CDR1 is MNHEY and CDR2 is SVGAGI. Material: CD4+ or CD8+ T cells sorted from blood, obtained in a trial of the OX40 agonist ivuxolimab. The chain employs TRBV6-5 and TRBJ1-5; no firm D call. The TCR was taken from an adult with an advanced solid tumor such as melanoma, head and neck, liver or kidney cancer. Here the CDR3 reads CASSYEGQPQHF. DNA for the CDR3: TGTGCCAGCAGTTATGAGGGACAGCCCCAGCATTTT.